The next 8 T cell receptor beta chains were all read from a single sample in a study of T cells after yellow fever vaccination. MiXCR was run by TCRdb on the 5' RACE reads, yielding one entry per CDR3 protein. The data show hundreds of thousands of distinct CDR3 sequences, around 3.9% seen once. The material sequenced was PBMCs, taken on the day of the yellow fever booster vaccination. The receptor source for this set is a man aged 18 to 30 who received the YFV17D yellow fever vaccine.

This clonotype showed up many times. The chain joins TRBV3-1 to TRBJ2-7; no clear D gene. This CDR3 is 13 amino acids long. Germline assignment: CDR1 LGHDT and CDR2 YNNKEL (reference sequence). Trimming shortened V by 0 bases and J by 6 bases, and 9 bases separated the two germline ends. CDR3 bases: TGTGCCAGCAGCCAAGAACTGTTGTTCGAGCAGTACTTC. Amino acid sequence: CASSQELLFEQYF.

This chain joins TRBV12-3 or TRBV12-4 and TRBJ2-3; 9 bases align to TRBD1. V shed 7 bases and J 5 bases; nucleotides not matched to a gene: 4. This CDR3 is built from 13 residues. This chain's CDR3 is CASTEGQGDTQYF. CDR3 bases: TGTGCCAGCACCGAGGGACAGGGAGATACGCAGTATTTT.

This chain uses TRBV7-2 with TRBJ2-3; unclear D gene. The CDR3 spans 14 residues. Trimming left V 1 base short and J 6 bases short, with 11 bases between. From germline, CDR1 is SGHTA and CDR2 FQGNSA. CDR3 coding DNA: TGTGCCAGCAGCTTAGATACGGCGCAGGATACGCAGTATTTT. Translated: CASSLDTAQDTQYF.

The chain couples TRBV6-5 to TRBJ2-5; D possibly corresponds to TRBD1 (5 bases). Germline V CDR1 and CDR2: MNHEY, SVGAGI. The CDR3 is 15 residues long. V was shortened by 0 bases and J by 5 bases, with 13 bases between the two germline ends. Written as DNA, the CDR3 is TGTGCCAGCAGTTACTCTTGGGGCACTGAGGAGACCCAGTACTTC. It translates to CASSYSWGTEETQYF.

The sample holds many counts of this clonotype. The chain joins TRBV3-1 to TRBJ2-2; 8 bases line up with TRBD2. Germline V gene lookup returns CDR1 LGHDT and CDR2 YNNKEL (reference sequence). CDR3 length: 15 amino acids. V shed 8 bases and J 5 bases; nucleotides not matched to a gene: 10. CDR3 sequence reads: CASGKTGGRTGELFF. The CDR3 nucleotides are TGTGCCAGCGGGAAGACGGGCGGGAGGACCGGGGAGCTGTTTTTT.

This clonotype has ten or more counts. The V gene is TRBV5-1, the J gene TRBJ2-1; maybe TRBD2 (7 bases). Germline V lookup: CDR1 SGHRS, CDR2 YFSETQ. The CDR3 length is 17 residues. Trimming took off 0 bases at V and 0 bases at J, with 13 bases between the two ends. The CDR3 DNA reads as TGCGCCAGCAGCTTGGCAGGTGGGGGGGCCTCCTACAATGAGCAGTTCTTC. Protein sequence: CASSLAGGGASYNEQFF.

This clonotype was detected a few times. The chain recombines TRBV6-2 or TRBV6-3 with TRBJ2-7; 14 bases match TRBD2. The CDR3 sequence is 18 residues long. The V and J ends lost 7 bases and 2 bases, in that order; junction bases with no gene match: 13. Germline CDR1 and CDR2: MNHEY and SVGEGT. The CDR3 loop reads CASTHGLGLAGDTYEQYF. The CDR3 bases are TGTGCCAGCACCCACGGGTTGGGACTAGCGGGGGACACCTACGAGCAGTACTTC.

This clonotype was recorded at least ten times. Here the CDR3 DNA reads TGCGCCAGCAGCGTGGACAGGGCCCCAGATACGCAGTATTTT. It is translated as CASSVDRAPDTQYF. The rearrangement uses TRBV5-1 and TRBJ2-3, with 8 bases lining up with TRBD1. The junction had 5 bases not matched to a gene; V was cut back by 4 bases and J by 4 bases. Germline CDR1 and CDR2: SGHRS and YFSETQ. The length of the CDR3 is 14 residues.